The 30 T cell receptor beta chains below all came from one sample that was sequenced in a study of cytomegalovirus exposure and HLA in healthy donors. With 60 Vbeta and 13 Jbeta primers, the PCR was carried out. The repertoire was sequenced with immunoSEQ multiplex PCR; TCRdb's copy has only in-frame clones and lacks some. The data contain 150,000 to 200,000 clones, roughly 80% of them singletons. Input material: PBMCs. Every receptor here comes from a middle-aged man in good health and CMV-seronegative.

This chain connects TRBV7-9 to TRBJ2-2; D is possibly TRBD2 (5 bases). V was shortened by 4 bases and J by 6 bases, with 12 bases between the two germline ends. This CDR3 is 14 amino acids long. CDR1 and CDR2 from the germline V gene are SEHNR and FQNEAQ (reference sequence). CDR3 residues: CASSSRLDSGELFF. In DNA form, the CDR3 reads TGTGCCAGCAGCTCCCGATTGGACTCCGGGGAGCTGTTTTTT.

CDR3 DNA: TGTGCCAGCAGCAAAGGGAGCAAACTGGGAGCTTTCTTT. Residues: CASSKGSKLGAFF. V is TRBV21-1 and J is TRBJ1-1. TRBV21-1 is marked as a pseudogene. The CDR3 covers 13 residues.

This clone has just a few counts. This rearrangement joins TRBV21-1 to TRBJ1-1; no check of the table's D call, TRBD1, against the DNA was made. TRBV21-1 is recorded as a pseudogene. This CDR3 has 15 amino acids. This CDR3 is CASSKAPGSYTEAFF. CDR3 nucleotide sequence: TGTGCCAGCAGCAAAGCGCCAGGGTCATACACTGAAGCTTTCTTT.

The V call is TRBV7-6, the J call TRBJ2-1; unclear D gene. Trimming left V 5 bases short and J 0 bases short, with 11 bases between. The length of the CDR3 is 15 residues. Germline V lookup: CDR1 SGHVS, CDR2 FNYEAQ. CDR3 residues: CASSLRESSYNEQFF. As DNA, the CDR3 is TGTGCCAGCAGCCTAAGAGAGAGCTCCTACAATGAGCAGTTCTTC.

This clone occurred once. V is TRBV9 and J is TRBJ2-2, with a weak D call TRBD2 (5 bases). Per the germline V gene, CDR1 is SGDLS and CDR2 is YYNGEE. Trimming left V 4 bases short and J 5 bases short, with 18 bases between. The CDR3 is made up of 16 amino acids. CDR3 amino acids: CASSSQLGSGTGELFF. For the CDR3, the DNA is TGTGCCAGCAGCTCCCAGCTGGGGAGTGGTACCGGGGAGCTGTTTTTT. Supplemented by reference TRBV9 and TRBJ2-2, the full variable domain reads DSGVTQTPKHLITATGQRVTLRCSPRSGDLSVYWYQQSLDQGLQFLIQYYNGEERAKGNILERFSAQQFPDLHSELNLSSLELGDSALYFCASSSQLGSGTGELFFGEGSRLTVL.

The CDR3 DNA follows: TGTGCCAGCAGTTCCCCCGGAGATTATAGCAATCAGCCCCAGCATTTT. Protein sequence: CASSSPGDYSNQPQHF. The gene calls are TRBV6-6 and TRBJ1-5; D gene uncertain. The CDR3 runs to 16 residues. CDR1 and CDR2 from the germline V gene are MNHNY and SVGAGI (reference sequence). The ends were cut back, 4 bases at V and 0 bases at J, with 13 bases in the middle.

A word on this clone: Its ends do not fully match the called genes, so a read error is possible. CDR3 amino acids: CSSSLDGGREKLFF. The CDR3 nucleotides read TGTTCCAGCAGCTTAGACGGGGGTCGGGAAAAACTGTTTTTT. V usage is TRBV7-9 and J usage is TRBJ1-4, with a tentative D call TRBD1 (5 bases). The germline V gene encodes CDR1 SEHNR and CDR2 FQNEAQ (reference sequence). The CDR3 loop spans 14 amino acids.

This clone was picked up many times. This chain joins TRBV5-4 and TRBJ1-4; 7 nucleotides line up with TRBD1. This CDR3 region has 15 residues. CDR1 and CDR2 from the germline V gene are SGHNT and YYREEE (reference sequence). Unmatched junction bases numbered 4, after V lost 1 base and J lost 4 bases. The chain's CDR3 is CASSLRQGHNEKLFF. Here the CDR3 DNA reads TGTGCCAGCAGCTTGAGACAGGGACATAATGAAAAACTGTTTTTT. The full variable domain, rest sourced from reference TRBV5-4 and TRBJ1-4, is ETGVTQSPTHLIKTRGQQVTLRCSSQSGHNTVSWYQQALGQGPQFIFQYYREEENGRGNFPPRFSGLQFPNYSSELNVNALELDDSALYLCASSLRQGHNEKLFFGSGTQLSVL.

This chain uses TRBV7-2 with TRBJ2-3; 7 nucleotides agree with TRBD2. The CDR3 runs 13 residues. V lost 0 bases, J lost 11 bases, and 5 bases stayed unmatched. Germline lookup yields CDR1 SGHTA and CDR2 FQGNSA. In DNA, the CDR3 is TGTGCCAGCAGCTTAGCGCGGCGGGAGAAGCAGTATTTT. Translating it yields CASSLARREKQYF.

This chain uses TRBV7-3 with TRBJ2-2; 9 bases agree with TRBD2. With V trimmed by 6 bases and J by 1 base, 9 bases remained unmatched. The germline V gene encodes CDR1 SGHTA and CDR2 FQGTGA. The length of the CDR3 is 17 residues. DNA for the CDR3: TGTGCCAGCAGTTCCCCTGGTAGCGGGGGGAACACCGGGGAGCTGTTTTTT. Residues: CASSSPGSGGNTGELFF.

The V gene is TRBV6-6, the J gene TRBJ1-5; D not certain. The CDR3 loop spans 14 amino acids. V lost 5 bases to trimming and J lost 1 base, with 9 bases between them. From germline, CDR1 is MNHNY and CDR2 SVGAGI (reference sequence). The DNA for the CDR3 is TGTGCCAGCAGTCCTACAGAGAGCAATCAGCCCCAGCATTTT. Encoded protein: CASSPTESNQPQHF.

The chain carries TRBV10-1 and TRBJ2-7; 9 nucleotides align to TRBD2. The CDR3 totals 16 residues. The germline gives CDR1 WNHNN, CDR2 SYGVQD (reference sequence). Trimming took 2 bases from V and 2 from J; bases not matched to a gene: 7. CDR3 loop: CASSERGSGGTYEQYF. The DNA for the CDR3 is TGCGCCAGCAGTGAGAGGGGTAGCGGGGGCACCTACGAGCAGTACTTC.

This clone was found a few times. V gene TRBV4-2 combines with J gene TRBJ2-3; maybe TRBD1 (6 bases). The germline V gene has CDR1 LGHNA and CDR2 YNFKEQ. This CDR3 spans 12 amino acids. V lost 8 bases to trimming and J lost 6 bases, with 12 bases between them. As DNA, the CDR3 is TGTGCCAGCGCCGGACAGCGCGATACGCAGTATTTT. Encoded protein: CASAGQRDTQYF.

The genes are TRBV6-4 and TRBJ2-1; D may be TRBD1 (7 bases). The CDR3 loop spans 14 amino acids. Trimming pared 6 bases from V and 1 base from J, leaving 10 bases between. CDR1 and CDR2 (germline): MRHNA, SNTAGT. The CDR3 protein is CASRAGGSYNEQFF. The DNA of the CDR3 is TGTGCCAGCAGGGCAGGGGGGTCCTACAATGAGCAGTTCTTC.

Comments on this clone: Compared with germline, one end of the junction differs, possibly owing to a read error. This sequence joins TRBV7-9 and TRBJ2-5; tentative D call: TRBD1 (6 bases). The CDR3 length is 14 residues. CDR1 and CDR2 (germline): SEHNR, FQNEAQ (reference sequence). The CDR3 loop is CSSSFPTGRETQYF. CDR3 sequence (DNA): TGTTCCAGCAGCTTCCCGACAGGCCGAGAGACCCAGTACTTC.

The chain joins TRBV5-1 to TRBJ1-1; D is undetermined. Trimming removed 4 bases from V and 4 bases from J, with 17 bases in between. CDR1 SGHRS and CDR2 YFSETQ come from the germline V gene. This CDR3 is 15 amino acids long. The CDR3 DNA is TGCGCCAGCAGCCCCAGGCCGGAGGTGGGCACTGAAGCTTTCTTT. This codes for CASSPRPEVGTEAFF.

The rearrangement joins TRBV9 to TRBJ2-7; possible D gene TRBD2, 6 bases. The V end lost 0 bases, the J end lost 2 bases, and 15 bases lay between the germline ends. The CDR3 extends over 16 amino acids. The germline CDR1 and CDR2 sequences are SGDLS and YYNGEE. The CDR3 nucleotides are TGTGCCAGCAGCGTAGGAGGAGGGGCCCTCGCCTACGAGCAGTACTTC. It yields the protein CASSVGGGALAYEQYF.

This clone appeared once. Sequence at one end of the junction differs from germline and may be a read error. The CDR3 is CSSSHDRGPWNTEAFF. The CDR3 DNA reads as TGTTCCAGCAGCCACGACAGGGGGCCGTGGAACACTGAAGCTTTCTTT. This chain links TRBV7-9 with TRBJ1-1; 10 nucleotides match TRBD1. CDR1 and CDR2 from the germline V gene are SEHNR and FQNEAQ (reference sequence). CDR3 length: 16 amino acids.

The chain recombines TRBV4-3 with TRBJ2-3, with 12 nucleotides matching TRBD2. Unmatched junction bases numbered 12, after V lost 0 bases and J lost 5 bases. The CDR3 consists of 19 residues. Looked up from germline, CDR1 is LGHNA and CDR2 is YSLEER. The CDR3 here is CASSQDLFRLAGVKDTQYF. The CDR3 DNA reads TGCGCCAGCAGCCAAGATCTTTTCCGACTAGCGGGAGTGAAAGATACGCAGTATTTT.

The V and J genes are TRBV5-6 and TRBJ1-1; maybe TRBD1 (5 bases). CDR1 and CDR2 (germline): SGHDT, YYEEEE. V lost 1 base to trimming and J lost 0 bases, with 7 bases between them. The CDR3 spans 14 residues. The CDR3: CASSLRGMNTEAFF. In nucleotides, the CDR3 is TGTGCCAGCAGCTTGAGGGGTATGAACACTGAAGCTTTCTTT.

The V call is TRBV14, the J call TRBJ1-1; tentatively, D is TRBD1 (6 bases). CDR3 length: 15 amino acids. The V gene's germline CDR1 is SGHDN and CDR2 FVKESK. The ends were cut back, 0 bases at V and 6 bases at J, with 14 bases in the middle. The CDR3 loop is CASSQERGGWAEAFF. DNA for the CDR3: TGTGCCAGCAGCCAAGAACGGGGGGGCTGGGCTGAAGCTTTCTTT.

The rearrangement links TRBV29-1 to TRBJ2-4, with D perhaps matching TRBD2 (6 bases). The CDR3 contains 12 residues. The germline V gene encodes CDR1 SQVTM and CDR2 ANQGSEA. The CDR3 is CRGEAAKNIQYF. The CDR3 DNA reads as TGCAGAGGGGAGGCAGCCAAAAACATTCAGTACTTC.

The gene calls are TRBV4-1 and TRBJ2-7; 10 bases agree with TRBD2. Germline trimming cut 4 bases from V and 0 bases from J; bases unmatched to any gene: 6. The germline CDR1 and CDR2 sequences are MGHRA and YSYEKL. The CDR3 loop spans 16 amino acids. As DNA, the CDR3 is TGCGCCAGCAGCCGAATGCAGCGGGGGGGCTCCTACGAGCAGTACTTC. Translation gives CASSRMQRGGSYEQYF.

The table lists this clone with a few counts. V and J are TRBV6-1 and TRBJ1-5, with D possibly being TRBD1 (6 bases). This CDR3 spans 14 amino acids. Germline CDR1 MNHNS, CDR2 SASEGT. V dropped 1 base and J dropped 9 bases, with 13 bases sitting between them. The CDR3 here is CASSEDRALRPQHF. The CDR3 DNA reads as TGTGCCAGCAGTGAAGACAGGGCTTTACGGCCCCAGCATTTT.

V is TRBV7-2 and J is TRBJ2-1, with 11 bases fitting TRBD1. Germline CDR1 and CDR2: SGHTA and FQGNSA. The CDR3 sequence is 15 residues long. The V gene end was trimmed by 6 bases and the J gene end by 7 bases; junction bases not matched to a gene: 8. CDR3 amino acids: CASRRAGTGGNEQFF. CDR3 DNA: TGTGCCAGCAGGCGAGCCGGGACAGGGGGGAATGAGCAGTTCTTC.

The chain employs TRBV5-6 and TRBJ2-3, with 9 bases that match TRBD2. CDR1 and CDR2 from the germline V gene are SGHDT and YYEEEE. This CDR3 has 16 residues. With V trimmed by 2 bases and J by 3 bases, 7 bases remained unmatched. CDR3: CASSFASGTLTDTQYF. The DNA of the CDR3 is TGTGCCAGCAGCTTCGCTAGCGGGACACTTACAGATACGCAGTATTTT.

The CDR3 DNA reads TGTGCCAGCAGTCCGGGACAGGTGGCCAAAAACATTCAGTACTTC. Protein product: CASSPGQVAKNIQYF. The rearrangement joins TRBV6-5 to TRBJ2-4, with 8 bases aligning to TRBD1. Germline V gives CDR1 MNHEY, CDR2 SVGAGI. The CDR3 runs to 15 residues. V gave up 5 bases and J gave up 1 base; unmatched junction bases: 4.

CDR3 loop: CASSLAASDNQPQHF. CDR3 sequence (DNA): TGTGCCAGCAGTTTAGCGGCATCAGATAATCAGCCCCAGCATTTT. The V and J genes are TRBV6-1 and TRBJ1-5; D gene unclear. The germline V and J ends were trimmed by 5 bases and 4 bases, with 15 bases remaining between them. The CDR3 is made up of 15 amino acids. Germline V lookup: CDR1 MNHNS, CDR2 SASEGT.

This clone was counted between two and nine times. The chain links TRBV5-6 to TRBJ1-3; TRBD1 aligns across 7 bases. The V gene's germline CDR1 is SGHDT and CDR2 YYEEEE. V gave up 2 bases and J gave up 0 bases; unmatched junction bases: 11. This CDR3 has 18 amino acids. CDR3 protein: CASSFTLVRGLSGNTIYF. The CDR3 nucleotides read TGTGCCAGCAGCTTTACTTTGGTGAGGGGGCTCTCTGGAAACACCATATATTTT.

This clone was found once. J is TRBJ1-5 and V is TRBV28; tentative D call: TRBD1 (5 bases). Trimming took off 5 bases at V and 7 bases at J, with 18 bases between the two ends. The CDR3 runs to 15 residues. Germline V CDR1 and CDR2: MDHEN, SYDVKM. CDR3: CASSPPGGTGQPQHF. CDR3 DNA: TGTGCCAGCAGTCCCCCCGGGGGGACGGGACAGCCCCAGCATTTT.